Listed here is a single TCR beta chain. Its antigen remains unknown. This sample was included in a study of shared clonotypes between healthy human individuals. The germline V gene has CDR1 SGDLS and CDR2 YYNGEE. This CDR3 comprises 14 residues. Trimming removed 8 bases from V and 1 base from J, with 15 bases in between. Every subset had its genomic DNA shared out evenly among several immunoSEQ plates. Assay: immunoSEQ multiplex PCR; the TCRdb copy retains only in-frame clones and omits some. The sample shows millions of clones, 95% of them seen only once. Regarding the study as a whole: With several donors compared, about 5% of naive CD4 clonotypes were shared. Larger estimated richness was generally recorded for naive subsets relative to memory subsets.

Sequenced material: naive CD4+ T cells sorted from blood. The subset: CD45RA+ positively selected. This chain links TRBV9 with TRBJ2-5; TRBD2 is a possible D gene (6 bases). The receptor comes from a man aged 18 to 30 in good health. The DNA for the CDR3 is TGTGCCAGAAAATTCGGGGGAATCCAAGAGACCCAGTACTTC. Translating it yields CARKFGGIQETQYF.